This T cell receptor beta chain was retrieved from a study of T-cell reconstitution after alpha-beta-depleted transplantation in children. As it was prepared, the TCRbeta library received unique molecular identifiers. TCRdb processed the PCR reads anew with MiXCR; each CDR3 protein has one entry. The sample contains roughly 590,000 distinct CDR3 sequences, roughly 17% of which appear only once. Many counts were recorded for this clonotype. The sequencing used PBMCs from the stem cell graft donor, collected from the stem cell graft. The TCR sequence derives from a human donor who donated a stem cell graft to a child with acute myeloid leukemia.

The DNA for the CDR3 is TGCAGTGCTAGCCTCCTTCGGGGTACAGATACGCAGTATTTT. This codes for CSASLLRGTDTQYF. The chain is built from TRBV20-1 and TRBJ2-3; D perhaps matches TRBD2 (5 bases). The CDR3 is made up of 14 amino acids. Per germline, CDR1 DFQATT and CDR2 SNEGSKA (reference sequence). The V and J ends lost 3 bases and 3 bases respectively, with 13 bases between them.